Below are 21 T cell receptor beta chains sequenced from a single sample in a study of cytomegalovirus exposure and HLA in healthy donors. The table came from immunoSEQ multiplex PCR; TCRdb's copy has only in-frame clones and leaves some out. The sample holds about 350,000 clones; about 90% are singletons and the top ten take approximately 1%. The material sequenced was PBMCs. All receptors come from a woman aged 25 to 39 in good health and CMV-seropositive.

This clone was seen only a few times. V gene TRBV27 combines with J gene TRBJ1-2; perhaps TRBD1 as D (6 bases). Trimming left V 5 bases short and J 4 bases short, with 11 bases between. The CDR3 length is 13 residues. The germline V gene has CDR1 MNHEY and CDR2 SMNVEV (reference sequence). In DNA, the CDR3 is TGTGCCAGCAGTCTAGGGGGTCCCTATGGCTACACCTTC. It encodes CASSLGGPYGYTF.

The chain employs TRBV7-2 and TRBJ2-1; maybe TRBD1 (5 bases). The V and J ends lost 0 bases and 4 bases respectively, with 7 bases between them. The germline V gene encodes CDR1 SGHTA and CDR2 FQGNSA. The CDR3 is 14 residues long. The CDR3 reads CASSLADSYNEQFF. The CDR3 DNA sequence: TGTGCCAGCAGCTTAGCAGACAGTTACAATGAGCAGTTCTTC.

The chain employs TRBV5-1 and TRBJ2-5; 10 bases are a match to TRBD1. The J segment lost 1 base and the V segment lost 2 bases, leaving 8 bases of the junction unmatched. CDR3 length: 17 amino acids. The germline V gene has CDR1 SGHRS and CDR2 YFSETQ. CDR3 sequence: CASSFSSRTGGQETQYF. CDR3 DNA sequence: TGCGCCAGCAGCTTTTCTTCCCGGACAGGGGGCCAAGAGACCCAGTACTTC.

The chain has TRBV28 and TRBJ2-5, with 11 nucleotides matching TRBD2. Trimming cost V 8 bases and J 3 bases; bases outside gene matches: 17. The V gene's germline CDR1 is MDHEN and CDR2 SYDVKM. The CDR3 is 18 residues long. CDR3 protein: CASRGLAALEDIKETQYF. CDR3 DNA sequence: TGTGCCAGCCGGGGACTAGCGGCCTTAGAGGATATCAAAGAGACCCAGTACTTC.

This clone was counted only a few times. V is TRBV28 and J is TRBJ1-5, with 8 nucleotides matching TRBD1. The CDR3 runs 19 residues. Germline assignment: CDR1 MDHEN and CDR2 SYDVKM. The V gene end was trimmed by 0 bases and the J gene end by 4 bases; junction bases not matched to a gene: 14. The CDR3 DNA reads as TGTGCCAGCAGTTTATGGTTGAATTTCGGGACAGGAGATAATCAGCCCCAGCATTTT. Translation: CASSLWLNFGTGDNQPQHF. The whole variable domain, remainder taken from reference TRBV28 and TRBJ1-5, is DVKVTQSSRYLVKRTGEKVFLECVQDMDHENMFWYRQDPGLGLRLIYFSYDVKMKEKGDIPEGYSVSREKKERFSLILESASTNQTSMYLCASSLWLNFGTGDNQPQHFGDGTRLSIL.

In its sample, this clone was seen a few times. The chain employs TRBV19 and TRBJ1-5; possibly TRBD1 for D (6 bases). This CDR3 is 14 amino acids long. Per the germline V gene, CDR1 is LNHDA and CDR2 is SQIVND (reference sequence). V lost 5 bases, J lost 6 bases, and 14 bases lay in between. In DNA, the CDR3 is TGTGCCAGTAGTTCTGGGGGCTCCGGTCAGCCCCAGCATTTT. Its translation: CASSSGGSGQPQHF.

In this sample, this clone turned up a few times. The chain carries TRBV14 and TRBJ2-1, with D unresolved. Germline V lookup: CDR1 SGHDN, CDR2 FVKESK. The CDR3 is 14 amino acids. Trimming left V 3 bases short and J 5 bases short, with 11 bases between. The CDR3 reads CASSQFLADNEQFF. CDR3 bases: TGTGCCAGCAGCCAGTTCCTGGCGGACAATGAGCAGTTCTTC.

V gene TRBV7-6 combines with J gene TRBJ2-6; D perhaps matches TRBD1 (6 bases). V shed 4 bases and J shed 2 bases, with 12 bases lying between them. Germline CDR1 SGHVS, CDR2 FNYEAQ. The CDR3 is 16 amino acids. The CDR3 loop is CASSSTGTAGANVLTF. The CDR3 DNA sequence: TGTGCCAGCAGCTCAACAGGGACGGCTGGGGCCAACGTCCTGACTTTC. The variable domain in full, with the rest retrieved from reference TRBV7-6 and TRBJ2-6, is GAGVSQSPRYKVTKRGQDVALRCDPISGHVSLYWYRQALGQGPEFLTYFNYEAQQDKSGLPNDRFSAERPEGSISTLTIQRTEQRDSAMYRCASSSTGTAGANVLTFGAGSRLTVL.

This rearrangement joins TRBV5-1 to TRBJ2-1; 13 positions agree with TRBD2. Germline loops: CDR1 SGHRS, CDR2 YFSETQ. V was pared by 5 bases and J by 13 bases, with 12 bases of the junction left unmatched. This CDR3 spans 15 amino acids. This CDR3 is CASRSGLAGEADQFF. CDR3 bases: TGCGCCAGCAGATCAGGACTAGCGGGAGAAGCCGACCAGTTCTTC.

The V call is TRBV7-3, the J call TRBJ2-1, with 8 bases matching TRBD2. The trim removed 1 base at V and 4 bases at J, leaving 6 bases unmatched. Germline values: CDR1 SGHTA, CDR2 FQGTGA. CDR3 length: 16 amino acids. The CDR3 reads CASSLSSASGYNEQFF. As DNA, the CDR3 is TGTGCCAGCAGCTTAAGCTCGGCTAGCGGGTACAATGAGCAGTTCTTC.

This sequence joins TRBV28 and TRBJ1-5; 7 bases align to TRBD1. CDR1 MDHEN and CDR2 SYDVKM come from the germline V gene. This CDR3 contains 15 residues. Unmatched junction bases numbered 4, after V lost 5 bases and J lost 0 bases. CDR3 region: CASSGQVDSNQPQHF. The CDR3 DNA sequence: TGTGCCAGCAGTGGACAGGTTGATAGCAATCAGCCCCAGCATTTT.

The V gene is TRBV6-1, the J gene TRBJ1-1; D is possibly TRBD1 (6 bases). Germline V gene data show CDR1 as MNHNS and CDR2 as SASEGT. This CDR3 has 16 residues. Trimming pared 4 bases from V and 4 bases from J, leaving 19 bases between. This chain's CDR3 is CASSGYFVPGATEAFF. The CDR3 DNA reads TGTGCCAGCAGTGGATACTTCGTGCCAGGGGCCACTGAAGCTTTCTTT.

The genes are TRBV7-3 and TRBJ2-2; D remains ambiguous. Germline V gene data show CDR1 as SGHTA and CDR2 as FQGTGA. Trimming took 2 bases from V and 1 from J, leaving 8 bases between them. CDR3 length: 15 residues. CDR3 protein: CASSLDAENTGELFF. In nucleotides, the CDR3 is TGTGCCAGCAGCTTAGATGCGGAGAACACCGGGGAGCTGTTTTTT. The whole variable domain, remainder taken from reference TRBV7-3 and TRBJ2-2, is GAGVSQTPSNKVTEKGKYVELRCDPISGHTALYWYRQSLGQGPEFLIYFQGTGAADDSGLPNDRFFAVRPEGSVSTLKIQRTERGDSAVYLCASSLDAENTGELFFGEGSRLTVL.

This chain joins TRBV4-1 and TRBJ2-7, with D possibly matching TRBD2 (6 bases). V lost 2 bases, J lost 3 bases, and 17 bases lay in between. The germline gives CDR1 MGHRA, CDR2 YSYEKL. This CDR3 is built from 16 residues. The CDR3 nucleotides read TGCGCCAGCAGCCAAATGTGGGGGAGGAAAGGCTACGAGCAGTACTTC. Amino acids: CASSQMWGRKGYEQYF.

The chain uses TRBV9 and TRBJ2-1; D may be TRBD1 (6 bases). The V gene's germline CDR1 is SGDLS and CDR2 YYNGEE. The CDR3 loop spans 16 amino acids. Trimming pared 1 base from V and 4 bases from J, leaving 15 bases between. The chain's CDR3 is CASSVHWNRVYNEQFF. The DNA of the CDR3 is TGTGCCAGCAGCGTACACTGGAACAGGGTGTACAATGAGCAGTTCTTC.

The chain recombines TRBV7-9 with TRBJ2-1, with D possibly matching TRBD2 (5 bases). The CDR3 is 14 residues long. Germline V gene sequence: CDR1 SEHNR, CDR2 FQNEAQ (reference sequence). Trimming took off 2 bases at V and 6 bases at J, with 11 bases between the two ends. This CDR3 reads CASSLSLERNEQFF. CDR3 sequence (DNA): TGTGCCAGCAGCTTATCACTAGAGCGCAATGAGCAGTTCTTC.

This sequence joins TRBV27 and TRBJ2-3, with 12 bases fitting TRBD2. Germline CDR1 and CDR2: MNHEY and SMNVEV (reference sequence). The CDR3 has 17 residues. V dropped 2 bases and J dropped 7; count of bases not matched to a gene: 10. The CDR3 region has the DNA TGTGCCAGCAGTTTAGCGTGGTCTAGCGGGAGGGAGTATACGCAGTATTTT. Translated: CASSLAWSSGREYTQYF.

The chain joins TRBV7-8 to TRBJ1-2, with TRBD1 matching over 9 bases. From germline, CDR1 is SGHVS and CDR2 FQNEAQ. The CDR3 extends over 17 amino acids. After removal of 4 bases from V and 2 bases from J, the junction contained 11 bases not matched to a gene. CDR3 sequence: CASSSSPGQGKNYGYTF. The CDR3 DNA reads TGTGCCAGCAGCTCATCTCCGGGACAGGGCAAGAACTATGGCTACACCTTC.

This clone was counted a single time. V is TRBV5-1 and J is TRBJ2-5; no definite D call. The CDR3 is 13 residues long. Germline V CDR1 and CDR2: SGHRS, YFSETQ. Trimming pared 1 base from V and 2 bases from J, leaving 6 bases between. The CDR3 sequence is CASSLTDQETQYF. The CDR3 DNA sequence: TGCGCCAGCAGCTTGACAGATCAAGAGACCCAGTACTTC.

The CDR3 DNA sequence: TGCAGCGCCCTGGGGGGTGGCGGCGAGCAGTACTTC. Amino acid sequence: CSALGGGGEQYF. The genes are TRBV29-1 and TRBJ2-7, with D possibly being TRBD2 (6 bases). Germline V lookup: CDR1 SQVTM, CDR2 ANQGSEA. This CDR3 is 12 amino acids long. V was clipped by 7 bases and J by 6 bases, with 16 bases between them.

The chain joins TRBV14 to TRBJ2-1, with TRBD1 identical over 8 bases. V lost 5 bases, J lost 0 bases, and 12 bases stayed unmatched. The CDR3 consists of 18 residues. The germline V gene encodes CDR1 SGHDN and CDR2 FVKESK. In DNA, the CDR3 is TGTGCCAGCAGCTGGGGACAGGCCGGGTTCGGCTCCTACAATGAGCAGTTCTTC. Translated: CASSWGQAGFGSYNEQFF.